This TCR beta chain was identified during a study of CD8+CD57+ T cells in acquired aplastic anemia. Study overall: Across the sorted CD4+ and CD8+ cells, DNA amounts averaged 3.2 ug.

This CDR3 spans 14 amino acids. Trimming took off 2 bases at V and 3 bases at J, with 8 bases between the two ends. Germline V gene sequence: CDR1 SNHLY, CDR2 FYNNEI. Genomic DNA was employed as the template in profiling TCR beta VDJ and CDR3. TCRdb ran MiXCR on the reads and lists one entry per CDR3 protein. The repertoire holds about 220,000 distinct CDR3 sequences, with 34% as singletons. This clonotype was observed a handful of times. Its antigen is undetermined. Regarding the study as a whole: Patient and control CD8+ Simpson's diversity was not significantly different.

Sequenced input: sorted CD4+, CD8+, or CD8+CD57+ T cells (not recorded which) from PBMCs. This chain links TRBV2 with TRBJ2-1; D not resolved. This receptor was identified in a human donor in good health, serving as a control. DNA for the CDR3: TGTGCCAGCAGTGAACGTATGGGCTACAATGAGCAGTTCTTC. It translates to CASSERMGYNEQFF.